Sequencing of this TCR beta chain was carried out in a study of cytomegalovirus exposure and HLA in healthy donors. The PCR used 60 Vbeta and 13 Jbeta primers. Using immunoSEQ multiplex PCR, the repertoire was profiled, and TCRdb retains in-frame clones only, with some absent. Among some 170,000 clones, roughly 76% were seen once, and the ten largest hold about 13%. The germline V gene has CDR1 SNHLY and CDR2 FYNNEI. The CDR3 has 14 amino acids. The V segment lost 3 bases and the J segment 8 bases; nucleotides outside the gene matches: 6. This rearrangement joins TRBV2 to TRBJ2-3; the match to TRBD2 covers 9 bases. Material for sequencing was PBMCs. This clonotype was obtained from a woman in her fifties or sixties in good health and CMV-seronegative. The CDR3, as DNA: TGTGCCAGCAGTGATGGCGGGGGGGCCGGTACGCAGTATTTT. Residues: CASSDGGGAGTQYF.